The rows below give T cell receptor beta chains drawn from one sample of a study of T cells in Graves' hyperthyroidism and ophthalmopathy. In TCRdb, the multiplex PCR reads were re-called with MiXCR into one record per CDR3 protein. The sample yields about 680,000 distinct CDR3 sequences, 35% seen once. The sample consisted of blood. These receptors all stem from a woman aged 40-49 years with Graves' hyperthyroidism. Each CDR3 is given with its conserved first and last residue. Fields, in order: J gene, D gene, V gene, clone size, CDR3 DNA, CDR3 protein. A D gene is named only where the DNA matches it firmly. A clone size is listed for some rows: how often the clone was seen (once, few, many), or a class if it is expanded.

>TRBJ1-6|TRBD1|TRBV19|NA
TGTGCCAGTAGGGGGAGAGGACAGGGGAATAATTCACCCCTCCACTTT
CASRGRGQGNNSPLHF
>TRBJ2-2|TRBD2|TRBV20-1|NA
TGCAGTGCTAGGGCGGGACTAGTCGCCGGGGAGCTGTTTTTT
CSARAGLVAGELFF
>TRBJ2-2|NA|TRBV12-3/TRBV12-4|NA
TGTGCCAGCAGTTTAGCGGGGAGAATAACCGGGGAGCTGTTTTTT
CASSLAGRITGELFF
>TRBJ2-5|NA|TRBV7-9|many
TGTGCCAGCAGCCCAACTAGCGAGACCCAGTACTTC
CASSPTSETQYF
>TRBJ1-5|NA|TRBV19|many
TGTGCCAGTAGTGGCAGGGGCCAGGGCAATCAGCCCCAGCATTTT
CASSGRGQGNQPQHF
>TRBJ1-2|NA|TRBV11-2|many
TGTGCCAGCAGCTTAGCTGGGTCAAGCTACACCTTC
CASSLAGSSYTF
>TRBJ1-3|NA|TRBV4-3|few
TGCGCCAGCAGCCAAGACGGGAGCAGTGAGGGAAACACCATATATTTT
CASSQDGSSEGNTIYF
>TRBJ2-7|NA|TRBV30|many
TGTGCCTGGACTCGACGGGGCGAGCAGTACTTC
CAWTRRGEQYF
>TRBJ2-2|TRBD1|TRBV20-1|NA
TGCAGTGCGACCGGGACAGGGGGCATCGGCACCGGGGAGCTGTTTTTT
CSATGTGGIGTGELFF
>TRBJ1-1|NA|TRBV19|NA
TGTGCCAGTAGTATTTCCACCTTGAACACTGAAGTTTTCTTT
CASSISTLNTEVFF
>TRBJ1-5|NA|TRBV19|many
TGTGCCAGTAGTCCGTCAGGGCTCAATCAGCCCCAGCATTTT
CASSPSGLNQPQHF
>TRBJ1-2|NA|TRBV13|NA
TGTGCCAGCAGCCTAGGAGGGTTATTTGGCTACACCTTC
CASSLGGLFGYTF
>TRBJ2-2|TRBD1|TRBV19|few
TGTGCCAGCGGGTTGGGACAGTACACCGGGGAGCTGTTTTTT
CASGLGQYTGELFF
>TRBJ1-2|NA|TRBV7-9|NA
TGTGCCAGCAGGGAAAACGTAGGGGGGTATGACTATGGCTACACCTTC
CASRENVGGYDYGYTF
>TRBJ1-2|TRBD1|TRBV7-2|few
TGTGCCAGCAGCGAAGTCGGGACAGCAACTAACTATGGCTACACCTTC
CASSEVGTATNYGYTF
>TRBJ2-5|NA|TRBV20-1|once
TGCAGTGCCCACCGGGACTTAAACCAAGAGACCCAGTACTTC
CSAHRDLNQETQYF
>TRBJ1-2|TRBD1|TRBV7-2|many
TGTGCCAGCAGCTTAACAGGGGGAGTGACAGCTTATGGCTACACCTTC
CASSLTGGVTAYGYTF
>TRBJ2-6|TRBD1|TRBV7-9|once
TGTGCCAGCAGCTCGGGACAGGGGGTTGCTGGGGCCAACGTCCTGACTTTC
CASSSGQGVAGANVLTF
>TRBJ2-1|TRBD2|TRBV10-1|NA
TGCGCCAGCAGTGAGTCGCTAGCGGGAGGGCCGGGGGAGCAGTTCTTC
CASSESLAGGPGEQFF
>TRBJ1-3|NA|TRBV4-1|NA
TGCGCCAGCAGCCAAGGGGACGGGAACTCTGGAAACACCATATATTTT
CASSQGDGNSGNTIYF
>TRBJ1-2|TRBD1|TRBV25-1|NA
TGCGCCAGCAGTTACGACGGGACAGGGGCAAATGGCTACACCTTC
CASSYDGTGANGYTF
>TRBJ1-5|NA|TRBV29-1|NA
TGCAGCACAGGCCAGGAAGGTCAGCCCCAGCATTTT
CSTGQEGQPQHF
>TRBJ2-5|TRBD2|TRBV7-2|NA
TGTGCCAGCAGCTTTAGCGGGAAAGAGGCCCAGTACTTC
CASSFSGKEAQYF
>TRBJ2-7|NA|TRBV7-9|few
TGTGCCAGCAGTTATAACAGGGGGGGCGGCGAGCAGTACTTC
CASSYNRGGGEQYF
>TRBJ2-5|NA|TRBV5-5|many
TGTGCCAGCAGCCGGGTGGAGGGCGAGACCCAGTACTTC
CASSRVEGETQYF
>TRBJ1-2|NA|TRBV3-1|few
TGTGCCAGCAGCCAGGGGGATGTCTATGGCTACACCTTC
CASSQGDVYGYTF
>TRBJ2-6|NA|TRBV29-1|many
TGCAGCGCCCGAAACTCTGGGGCCAACGTCCTGACTTTC
CSARNSGANVLTF
>TRBJ2-5|NA|TRBV6-1|NA
TGTGCCAGCATCACGGACCAATCCGTTGCAGGGATAACTCAAGAGACCCAGTACTTC
CASITDQSVAGITQETQYF
>TRBJ2-5|NA|TRBV28|few
TGTGCCAGCAGACCTCGGGGGCAGAACCAAGAGACCCAGTACTTC
CASRPRGQNQETQYF
>TRBJ1-2|NA|TRBV20-1|few
TGCAGTGCTAGAGTGGGGGGCGACTATGGCTACACCTTC
CSARVGGDYGYTF
>TRBJ1-4|NA|TRBV3-1|NA
TGTGCCAGCAGCCAAGGACAGGAAAAACTGTTTTTT
CASSQGQEKLFF
>TRBJ2-7|NA|TRBV7-9|many
TGTGCCAGCAGCTTAACGAGTGCGGGATTCTACGAGCAGTACTTC
CASSLTSAGFYEQYF
>TRBJ1-1|NA|TRBV6-5|NA
TGTGCCAGCAGTTACTCCTGGGACGGCGCTCTGAACACTGAAGCTTTCTTT
CASSYSWDGALNTEAFF